This T cell receptor beta chain was sequenced during a study of blood T cell repertoires in COVID-19. Using immunoSEQ multiplex PCR, the repertoire was profiled, and TCRdb retains in-frame clones only, with some absent. The sample records about 110,000 clones, less than 80% being singletons. Looked up from germline, CDR1 is SGHTA and CDR2 is FQGNSA. The CDR3 has 14 residues. The V end was cut by 5 bases, the J end by 0 bases, with 10 bases between. This chain links TRBV7-2 with TRBJ1-1, with D hard to call. This clonotype originated in an elderly man with COVID-19, enrolled during active disease. Sequencing used peripheral blood. In DNA, the CDR3 is TGTGCCAGCAGCCCTAGCCCCCTGAACACTGAAGCTTTCTTT. This encodes CASSPSPLNTEAFF. Full variable domain (outside the CDR3, taken from reference TRBV7-2 and TRBJ1-1): GAGVSQSPSNKVTEKGKDVELRCDPISGHTALYWYRQSLGQGLEFLIYFQGNSAPDKSGLPSDRFSAERTGGSVSTLTIQRTQQEDSAVYLCASSPSPLNTEAFFGQGTRLTVV.